This T cell receptor beta chain emerged from a study of cytotoxic CD8 clonotypes in ibrutinib-treated CLL. Turning to the study itself: An average of about 250,000 productive templates and some 99,000 productive rearrangements was obtained per sample. Study-wide results and caveats: Under treatment, the uncommon public clonotypes either contracted or remained stable. Baseline levels of clonality went above those of age-matched healthy donors and moved with circulating CD8+ T-cell counts. Having risen at ibrutinib response, clonality had fallen back toward baseline by progression.

This clone has only one observation. Its cognate antigen is unknown. Trimming removed 5 bases at V and 3 bases at J, with 11 bases between. Per germline, CDR1 MNHEY and CDR2 SMNVEV (reference sequence). This CDR3 region has 13 residues. The table came from immunoSEQ multiplex PCR; TCRdb's copy has only in-frame clones and leaves some out. In the table there are some 150,000 clones, 60% to 85% of which are singletons. The sample in question was PBMCs, obtained after 12 months of ibrutinib treatment. This sequence originates from a human donor with chronic lymphocytic leukemia. The chain combines TRBV27 with TRBJ2-7; no clear D. DNA for the CDR3: TGTGCCAGCAGTACCCTTATGGGCTACGAGCAGTACTTC. Its translation is CASSTLMGYEQYF.